The 6 T cell receptor beta chains in this list originate from one sample, sequenced in a study of blood T cell repertoires in COVID-19. Profiling relied on immunoSEQ multiplex PCR, and the TCRdb table lists in-frame clones only, not all of them. The sample lists some 100,000 clones, 87% occurring once. The sequenced material came from peripheral blood. These receptors were collected from a man aged 25-45 years in a cohort sampled during active COVID-19.

The rearrangement uses TRBV4-1 and TRBJ1-1; 8 positions match TRBD1. CDR1 is MGHRA and CDR2 is YSYEKL in the germline V gene. V shed 4 bases, J shed 2 bases, and the junction held 6 bases outside the gene matches. This CDR3 contains 15 residues. CDR3 residues: CASSRVDRENTEAFF. The CDR3 coding sequence is TGCGCCAGCAGCCGAGTGGACAGGGAAAACACTGAAGCTTTCTTT.

The chain has TRBV6-1 and TRBJ1-5, with 7 bases aligning to TRBD1. Germline trimming cut 0 bases from V and 7 bases from J; bases unmatched to any gene: 3. The CDR3 runs 14 residues. Germline lookup yields CDR1 MNHNS and CDR2 SASEGT. The CDR3 DNA sequence: TGTGCCAGCAGTGAAGCAGGGGGCGGGCAGCCCCAGCATTTT. Translation gives CASSEAGGGQPQHF.

The V and J genes are TRBV7-2 and TRBJ2-5; D ambiguous. The V end lost 6 bases, the J end lost 5 bases, and 10 bases lay between the germline ends. This CDR3 region has 12 residues. Germline V gene lookup returns CDR1 SGHTA and CDR2 FQGNSA. The DNA of the CDR3 is TGTGCCAGCAGTTCGTACCGGGAGACCCAGTACTTC. Its protein is CASSSYRETQYF.

The chain combines TRBV29-1 with TRBJ1-1; D unclear. The CDR3 is 14 residues long. Per the germline V gene, CDR1 is SQVTM and CDR2 is ANQGSEA. The V gene lost 0 bases and the J gene lost 0 bases, with 8 bases spanning the gap. The CDR3 protein is CSVEDRTVNTEAFF. The DNA of the CDR3 is TGCAGCGTTGAAGATCGTACAGTGAACACTGAAGCTTTCTTT.

V is TRBV2 and J is TRBJ2-7; tentatively, D is TRBD1 (6 bases). The CDR3 is 12 residues long. The V end lost 7 bases, the J end lost 3 bases, and 10 bases lay between the germline ends. Germline CDR1 reads SNHLY; CDR2 reads FYNNEI. The DNA of the CDR3 is TGTGCCAGCAAGCGACAGGTCTACGAGCAGTACTTC. This translates into CASKRQVYEQYF.

The chain joins TRBV6-5 to TRBJ2-7; D uncertain. Trimming shortened V by 6 bases and J by 7 bases, and 13 bases separated the two germline ends. CDR3 length: 12 amino acids. The germline V gene encodes CDR1 MNHEY and CDR2 SVGAGI. For the CDR3, the DNA is TGTGCCAGCAGCCGTGGAGAGGCAGAGCAGTACTTC. Translated: CASSRGEAEQYF.